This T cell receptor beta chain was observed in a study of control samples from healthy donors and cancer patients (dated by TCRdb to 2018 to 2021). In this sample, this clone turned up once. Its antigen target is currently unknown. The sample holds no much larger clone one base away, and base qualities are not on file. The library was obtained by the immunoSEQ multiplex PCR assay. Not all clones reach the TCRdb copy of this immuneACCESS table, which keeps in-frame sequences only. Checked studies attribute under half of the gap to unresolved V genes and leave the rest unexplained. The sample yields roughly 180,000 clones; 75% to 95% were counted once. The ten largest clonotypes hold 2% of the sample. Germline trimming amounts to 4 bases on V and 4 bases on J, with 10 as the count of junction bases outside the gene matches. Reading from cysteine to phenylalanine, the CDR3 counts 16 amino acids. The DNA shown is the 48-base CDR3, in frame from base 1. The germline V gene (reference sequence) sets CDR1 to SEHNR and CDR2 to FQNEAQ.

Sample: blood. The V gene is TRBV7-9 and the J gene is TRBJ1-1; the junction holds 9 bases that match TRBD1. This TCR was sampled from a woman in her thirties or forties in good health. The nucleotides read TGTGCCAGCAGCTCAACACAGGGGGCGGAGGTCACTGAAGCTTTCTTT. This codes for CASSSTQGAEVTEAFF.